The following is a TCR beta chain sequence with its context. Its antigen is unknown. Per-nucleotide qualities are absent, and no much larger clonotype sits a single base away. Naive CD8 T cell libraries were made from about 20,000 to 1,000,000 sorted cells using 10%, 30% or 50% of purified RNA. Naive CD8 T cells were FACS-sorted as CD8+CD4-CCR7+CD45RA+ on a BD FACSAria II into RLT Plus buffer. To test detection sensitivity, Jurkat RNA equal to approximately 10 TCR copies was added to samples of about 18,000-1,100,000 naive CD8 T cells. Enrichment of CD8 T cells was done with RosetteSep CD8+ T Cell Enrichment Cocktail plus Ficoll-Paque, and ACK red cell lysis came afterward. The sample belongs to a study of molecular identifiers for immune sequencing clone quantification (dated by TCRdb to 2016 to 2019). Study-wide context: For a replicate experiment, RNA from roughly 20,000 or 100,000 naive CD8 T cells was divided into five aliquots, and four of the five aliquots were sequenced. This methods study used CD8 T cells to benchmark TCR RNA copy counting and molecular-identifier clustering-based TCR repertoire sequencing (MIDCIRS).

Findings and caveats that apply to the study as a whole: In CMV-specific effector cells, clones with more than 20 RNA copies accounted for over 98% of molecules, whereas in naive cells such clones accounted for under 1%. Naive libraries contained spiked-in Jurkat TCR RNA (approximately ten copies' worth), which is not part of the donor repertoire. Identical TCR molecules sharing a barcode could cause highly expanded clone sizes to be underestimated. When barcode sub-clustering was omitted, TCR diversity was inflated by chimeric consensus sequences, with chimeras reaching as high as 47%. A single cell's worth of spiked-in Jurkat TCR RNA was reported detectable even among around 970,000 naive CD8 T cells. About 2.9 recovered TCR RNA copies per cell were obtained by modeling, versus approximately 9 by digital PCR, implying a capture efficiency of about 30%.

According to the germline V gene, CDR1 reads MNHEY and CDR2 reads SVGAGI. At the junction V is shortened by 5 bases and J by 1 base, with 12 bases in between. The CDR3 numbers 14 residues from cysteine through phenylalanine. Solely the CDR3 DNA is kept, with 42 bases framed from the first base. Libraries were made using PCR. Instrument on record: Illumina HiSeq 4000. Bulk TCR libraries were made following a previously described method, with the TCR primers given in Table S5. Total RNA was purified with the Qiagen AllPrep DNA/RNA kit. Before analysis, reads from multiple sequencing runs of one library were combined. The original methods were these. Only reads with exact TCR constant sequence were kept, trimmed to 150 nt, and grouped by their 12-nt molecular barcodes. Reads within each barcode group were sub-clustered using a 15% Levenshtein threshold, and quality-weighted consensus sequences were constructed for each RNA molecule. Non-functional sequences were removed, as were lower-count sequences one edit away from another. Based on fitting two negative binomial distributions, any barcode sub-cluster with under 20% of the maximum read count was discarded. TCRdb reprocessing: public reads trimmed at Q25 with fastp, clones called with MiXCR, in-frame beta chains kept. All rows with the same CDR3 protein become a single entry with the most common DNA and genes. The V and J calls come from TCRdb's annotation, not from the publication. Here the sample has 70,000 to 95,000 distinct CDR3 sequences; about 20% occur a single time. Roughly 0.8% of the sample rests with the top ten.

Sequencing used naive CD8+ T cells from blood, with Jurkat cell RNA spiked in. What this sample's cell subset or site label stands for: FACS-sorted CD8+CD4-CCR7+CD45RA+ naive T cells. The sequence is built from TRBV6-5 and TRBJ2-7; the D gene is not confidently resolved. The receptor was isolated from a human donor in good health. Some libraries in this study had Jurkat cell RNA spiked in. In nucleotides, the sequence is TGTGCCAGCAGTACCGGCTGGGGTTCCTACGAGCAGTACTTC. This yields the protein CASSTGWGSYEQYF.